This section outlines one TCR beta chain sequence together with its context. This record comes from a study of control samples from healthy donors and cancer patients. The protocol was immunoSEQ multiplex PCR, while the TCRdb copy is restricted to in-frame clones and leaves out a portion. Seen here are some 150,000 clones, roughly 92% observed once, and the top ten hold over 10%. V dropped 5 bases and J dropped 12 bases, with 20 bases sitting between them. CDR3 size: 13 residues. CDR1 and CDR2 (germline): MDHEN, SYDVKM. The TCR originated in a man in his forties in good health. Sequences were obtained from blood. This chain links TRBV28 with TRBJ2-7, with D perhaps matching TRBD1 or TRBD2 (5 bases each). The CDR3 coding sequence is TGTGCCAGCAGTCTCCCCGGGACGCCCATGCCGTACTTC. Translating gives CASSLPGTPMPYF.